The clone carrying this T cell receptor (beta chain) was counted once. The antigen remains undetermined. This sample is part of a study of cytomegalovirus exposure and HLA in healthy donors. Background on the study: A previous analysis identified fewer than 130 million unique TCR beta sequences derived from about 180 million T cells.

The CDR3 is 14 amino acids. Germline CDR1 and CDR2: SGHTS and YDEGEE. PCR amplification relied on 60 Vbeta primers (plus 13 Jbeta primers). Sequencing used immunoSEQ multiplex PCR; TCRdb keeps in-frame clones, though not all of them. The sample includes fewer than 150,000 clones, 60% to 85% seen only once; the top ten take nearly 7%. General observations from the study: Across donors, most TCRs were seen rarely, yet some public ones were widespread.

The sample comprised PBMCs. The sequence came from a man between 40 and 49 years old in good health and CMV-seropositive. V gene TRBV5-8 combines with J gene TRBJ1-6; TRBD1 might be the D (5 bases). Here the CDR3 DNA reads TGTGCTTCCAGGGTATACGGTTCTAATTCACCCCTCCACTTT. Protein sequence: CASRVYGSNSPLHF.